One and the same sample provided the 23 T cell receptor beta chains below, sequenced in a study of T cells in Graves' hyperthyroidism and ophthalmopathy. RNA transcripts provided the source from which TCR beta CDR3 regions were amplified. The study used the HTBI primer set for a first-round RT-PCR of the TCR CDR3. TCRdb used MiXCR to reprocess the multiplex PCR reads, holding one entry per CDR3 protein. This sample has about 290,000 distinct CDR3 sequences, with roughly 15% found just once. Sequencing was performed on blood. These receptors originate from a woman aged 45 to 65 with Graves' hyperthyroidism that later progressed to Graves' ophthalmopathy.

There are a few counts of this clonotype. The chain joins TRBV9 to TRBJ1-1; TRBD1 is a possible D gene (5 bases). Trimming left V 3 bases short and J 1 base short, with 19 bases between. The CDR3 is 17 residues long. The germline V gene encodes CDR1 SGDLS and CDR2 YYNGEE. CDR3 nucleotide sequence: TGTGCCAGCAGCGAACCCCCTGGGGGATTAAAGAACACTGAAGCTTTCTTT. Translation: CASSEPPGGLKNTEAFF.

This clonotype was seen ten or more times. V gene TRBV2 combines with J gene TRBJ2-5; D remains unclear. CDR1 and CDR2 from the germline V gene are SNHLY and FYNNEI. The V gene lost 2 bases and the J gene lost 5 bases, with 3 bases spanning the gap. The CDR3 extends over 11 amino acids. The CDR3 sequence: CASSENETQYF. Written as DNA, the CDR3 is TGTGCCAGCAGTGAAAACGAGACCCAGTACTTC. Drawing the rest from reference TRBV2 and TRBJ2-5, the complete variable domain is EPEVTQTPSHQVTQMGQEVILRCVPISNHLYFYWYRQILGQKVEFLVSFYNNEISEKSEIFDDQFSVERPDGSNFTLKIRSTKLEDSAMYFCASSENETQYFGPGTRLLVL.

This clonotype was picked up many times. The rearrangement joins TRBV18 to TRBJ2-5; 8 bases fit TRBD1. Germline-derived CDR1 and CDR2 are KGHSH and LQKENI. The CDR3 runs to 13 residues. The V and J ends lost 4 bases and 3 bases, in that order; junction bases with no gene match: 1. In nucleotides, the CDR3 is TGTGCCAGCTCACTGGACAGGGAAGAGACCCAGTACTTC. It is translated as CASSLDREETQYF.

As for this clonotype: A read error may be the cause here, since a much bigger clone is one base away. The genes are TRBV12-3 or TRBV12-4 and TRBJ2-4; perhaps TRBD1 as D (5 bases). This CDR3 region has 13 residues. The ends were cut back, 10 bases at V and 9 bases at J, with 19 bases in the middle. The CDR3 DNA reads as TGTGCCACTCAGGAAATAGGGGAAACCATTCAGTACTTC. Its protein product is CATQEIGETIQYF.

The V call is TRBV19, the J call TRBJ2-1; 11 positions match TRBD2. This CDR3 has 16 amino acids. The V gene's germline CDR1 is LNHDA and CDR2 SQIVND (reference sequence). The trim removed 11 bases at V and 10 bases at J, leaving 19 bases unmatched. The CDR3 region has the DNA TGTGCCGGTACCCGCTCCGGGACTAGCGGCTCGGGGGAGCAGTTCTTC. This sequence encodes CAGTRSGTSGSGEQFF.

This rearrangement joins TRBV6-2 or TRBV6-3 to TRBJ2-6; the D call may be TRBD1 or TRBD2 (5 bases each). V shed 6 bases and J shed 0 bases, with 15 bases lying between them. The CDR3 is made up of 17 amino acids. Per germline, CDR1 MNHEY and CDR2 SVGEGT. CDR3 DNA: TGTGCCAGCAGCAGGGACCCCTCGCCCTCTGGGGCCAACGTCCTGACTTTC. Its protein product is CASSRDPSPSGANVLTF.

The chain is built from TRBV5-6 and TRBJ2-7; a possible D gene is TRBD2 (6 bases). The V end was cut by 6 bases, the J end by 4 bases, with 11 bases between. Germline-derived CDR1 and CDR2 are SGHDT and YYEEEE. The CDR3 runs 12 residues. CDR3 residues: CASTHRGYEQYF. In nucleotides, the CDR3 is TGTGCCAGCACCCACCGGGGGTACGAGCAGTACTTC.

At least ten counts were recorded for this clonotype. DNA for the CDR3: TGCAGTGCTCAAGAGCGGCCCGAGCAGTTCTTC. Translating it yields CSAQERPEQFF. The gene calls are TRBV20-1 and TRBJ2-1; D may be TRBD2 (5 bases). Deletions cut 5 bases from V and 10 bases from J, with 12 bases between. CDR3 length: 11 residues. CDR1 DFQATT and CDR2 SNEGSKA come from the germline V gene (reference sequence).

The J gene is TRBJ1-2, the V gene TRBV19; 8 nucleotides match TRBD1. Unmatched junction bases numbered 8, after V lost 5 bases and J lost 3 bases. The CDR3 runs to 15 residues. CDR1 is LNHDA and CDR2 is SQIVND in the germline V gene (reference sequence). The CDR3 spells CASSVNRGEDYGYTF. The CDR3 coding sequence is TGTGCCAGTAGTGTTAACAGGGGGGAAGACTATGGCTACACCTTC.

This clonotype was recorded at least ten times. The rearrangement links TRBV20-1 to TRBJ2-5, with D unresolved. This CDR3 region has 11 residues. Germline V CDR1 and CDR2: DFQATT, SNEGSKA (reference sequence). With 3 bases removed from V and 0 bases from J, the gap between germline ends came to 2 bases. CDR3 sequence (DNA): TGCAGTGCTAGTCACCAAGAGACCCAGTACTTC. This translates into CSASHQETQYF.

This clonotype was seen repeatedly, ten times or more. This chain links TRBV3-1 with TRBJ2-3, with D perhaps assigned TRBD1 or TRBD2 (5 bases each). With 0 bases removed from V and 2 bases from J, the gap between germline ends came to 27 bases. Germline V gives CDR1 LGHDT, CDR2 YNNKEL (reference sequence). The length of the CDR3 is 21 residues. The CDR3 is CASSQEVRRRVGTDITDTQYF. CDR3 in DNA: TGTGCCAGCAGCCAAGAAGTTCGGCGTCGGGTCGGGACCGATATCACAGATACGCAGTATTTT.

The chain combines TRBV6-1 with TRBJ1-2; a weak D match, TRBD1 (6 bases). The CDR3 spans 16 residues. V lost 7 bases and J lost 3, with 21 bases in between. The germline V gene has CDR1 MNHNS and CDR2 SASEGT. DNA for the CDR3: TGTGCCAGCAAAGATCTCGGACAGAAGTGGTACTATGGCTACACCTTC. Amino acid sequence: CASKDLGQKWYYGYTF.

This clonotype was picked up many times. This chain joins TRBV15 and TRBJ2-1; D unresolved. This CDR3 has 16 residues. The V and J ends lost 0 bases and 2 bases respectively, with 11 bases between them. Germline V lookup: CDR1 LNHNV, CDR2 YYDKDF (reference sequence). This CDR3 reads CATSRDFDTTYNEQFF. The CDR3, as DNA: TGTGCCACCAGCAGAGATTTTGACACGACCTACAATGAGCAGTTCTTC.

In this sample, this clonotype turned up a few times. The chain recombines TRBV9 with TRBJ2-2; TRBD1 or TRBD2 may be the D gene (6 bases each). The CDR3 has 16 amino acids. Germline assignment: CDR1 SGDLS and CDR2 YYNGEE. V gave up 9 bases and J gave up 0 bases, with 18 bases separating them. The CDR3, as DNA: TGTGCCACCGCCCCAAGGGGGGACGCGAACACCGGGGAGCTGTTTTTT. Translated: CATAPRGDANTGELFF.

This clonotype appeared many times. V and J are TRBV6-5 and TRBJ1-1; D may be TRBD1 (5 bases). The CDR3 loop spans 15 amino acids. CDR1 is MNHEY, CDR2 SVGAGI, per germline. The ends were cut back, 2 bases at V and 1 base at J, with 11 bases in the middle. CDR3 sequence (DNA): TGTGCCAGCAGTTACCCAGTCGGGGGGAACACTGAAGCTTTCTTT. Protein: CASSYPVGGNTEAFF.

This clonotype occurred many times. V gene TRBV5-6 combines with J gene TRBJ2-7, with TRBD2 matching 7 bases. CDR3 length: 14 amino acids. Trimming removed 4 bases from V and 0 bases from J; junction bases left unmatched: 4. The germline V gene has CDR1 SGHDT and CDR2 YYEEEE. The chain's CDR3 is CASSGSGSSYEQYF. In DNA, the CDR3 is TGTGCCAGCAGCGGTAGCGGGTCCTCCTACGAGCAGTACTTC.

The chain uses TRBV19 and TRBJ1-5, with a tentative D call TRBD1 (5 bases). Per the germline V gene, CDR1 is LNHDA and CDR2 is SQIVND (reference sequence). The CDR3 covers 15 residues. Trimming left V 8 bases short and J 3 bases short, with 17 bases between. The CDR3 region is CASRRAARANQPQHF. CDR3 in DNA: TGTGCCAGTCGCCGCGCCGCCAGGGCCAATCAGCCCCAGCATTTT.

Many counts were recorded for this clonotype. The rearrangement joins TRBV20-1 to TRBJ2-1; TRBD2 matches 12 bases. V gave up 8 bases and J gave up 7 bases; unmatched junction bases: 9. This CDR3 comprises 14 residues. CDR1 DFQATT and CDR2 SNEGSKA come from the germline V gene (reference sequence). The CDR3 bases are TGCAGTATTAAGACTAGCGGGGGACTTAATGAGCAGTTCTTC. Encoded protein: CSIKTSGGLNEQFF.

This clonotype was counted at least ten times. This chain links TRBV2 with TRBJ1-1; D may be TRBD1 (6 bases). The V end was cut by 10 bases, the J end by 3 bases, with 15 bases between. There are 13 residues in the CDR3. CDR1 is SNHLY, CDR2 FYNNEI, per germline. The CDR3 loop is CATEGGRDTEAFF. The DNA for the CDR3 is TGTGCCACGGAAGGGGGGCGCGACACTGAAGCTTTCTTT.

This clonotype turned up a few times. J is TRBJ2-2 and V is TRBV10-1; no clear D gene. This CDR3 region has 15 residues. Germline values: CDR1 WNHNN, CDR2 SYGVQD (reference sequence). V was pared by 2 bases and J by 4 bases, with 11 bases between. The CDR3 region has the DNA TGCGCCAGCAGTGAGAAAATCGAATCCACCGGGGAGCTGTTTTTT. As protein: CASSEKIESTGELFF.

The CDR3 reads CASSFFAWHGGEQYF. The CDR3 DNA is TGTGCCAGCAGCTTTTTTGCGTGGCACGGGGGCGAGCAGTACTTC. The rearrangement joins TRBV5-6 to TRBJ2-7; possible D gene TRBD2, 6 bases. Trimming took off 2 bases at V and 6 bases at J, with 18 bases between the two ends. Germline lookup yields CDR1 SGHDT and CDR2 YYEEEE. CDR3 length equals 15 residues.

This clonotype was counted ten times or more. The V call is TRBV5-1, the J call TRBJ1-1; possibly TRBD1 for D (6 bases). Germline-derived CDR1 and CDR2 are SGHRS and YFSETQ. This CDR3 contains 14 residues. V was shortened by 1 base and J by 1 base, with 8 bases between the two germline ends. The CDR3 sequence is CASSLQGQNTEAFF. The DNA for the CDR3 is TGCGCCAGCAGCTTGCAGGGGCAGAACACTGAAGCTTTCTTT.

Many counts were recorded for this clonotype. The V call is TRBV5-1, the J call TRBJ2-7; D remains unclear. The CDR3 sequence is 16 residues long. V was shortened by 0 bases and J by 0 bases, with 13 bases between the two germline ends. In germline, CDR1 is SGHRS, CDR2 YFSETQ. The DNA for the CDR3 is TGCGCCAGCAGCTTGGTTGGCGGCCGGACCTCCTACGAGCAGTACTTC. It encodes CASSLVGGRTSYEQYF.